One sample yielded the 26 T cell receptor beta chains listed below, sequenced in a study of blood T cell repertoires in COVID-19. Generated by immunoSEQ multiplex PCR, the TCRdb table keeps only in-frame clones and is missing some. The table lists approximately 100,000 clones, about 89% of them singletons. The sample taken for sequencing was peripheral blood. The receptor set was obtained from a human donor with acute or convalescent COVID-19. The donor label of this sample is uncertain.

The chain is built from TRBV5-1 and TRBJ1-2; D gene ambiguous. CDR3 length equals 15 residues. The germline gives CDR1 SGHRS, CDR2 YFSETQ. V was clipped by 4 bases and J by 6 bases, with 19 bases between them. Written as DNA, the CDR3 is TGCGCCAGCAGCCGCGGATCTATAGACGGTGATGGCTACACCTTC. Translating gives CASSRGSIDGDGYTF.

The chain carries TRBV19 and TRBJ2-3; TRBD1 agrees at 10 bases. CDR3 length: 15 residues. J gave up 4 bases and V 7 bases, and 8 bases lay outside the gene matches. CDR1 is LNHDA and CDR2 is SQIVND in the germline V gene (reference sequence). The CDR3 region is CASKMRDRGPDTQYF. The DNA for the CDR3 is TGTGCCAGTAAGATGAGGGACAGGGGACCAGATACGCAGTATTTT.

This sequence joins TRBV11-2 and TRBJ2-7; TRBD2 agrees at 7 bases. The junction had 12 bases not matched to a gene; V was cut back by 5 bases and J by 5 bases. CDR1 is SGHAT and CDR2 is FQNNGV in the germline V gene. The CDR3 consists of 15 residues. CDR3 loop: CASSLGRLESNEQYF. CDR3 sequence (DNA): TGTGCCAGCAGCCTCGGGAGGCTCGAATCCAACGAGCAGTACTTC. Complete variable domain (other parts from reference TRBV11-2 and TRBJ2-7): EAGVAQSPRYKIIEKRQSVAFWCNPISGHATLYWYQQILGQGPKLLIQFQNNGVVDDSQLPKDRFSAERLKGVDSTLKIQPAKLEDSAVYLCASSLGRLESNEQYFGPGTRLTVT.

The gene calls are TRBV5-1 and TRBJ1-2, with 7 bases lining up with TRBD1. This CDR3 comprises 14 residues. After removal of 4 bases from V and 4 bases from J, the junction contained 7 bases not matched to a gene. Per germline, CDR1 SGHRS and CDR2 YFSETQ. DNA for the CDR3: TGCGCCAGCAGCCCAGGGACAGTCCGCTATGGCTACACCTTC. It translates to CASSPGTVRYGYTF.

V usage is TRBV4-3 and J usage is TRBJ2-7; 9 bases map to TRBD1. The CDR3 contains 13 residues. Germline CDR1 is LGHNA and CDR2 is YSLEER. V lost 4 bases to trimming and J lost 5 bases; unmatched junction nucleotides: 3. The CDR3 reads CASSRGQGNEQYF. The CDR3 DNA reads as TGCGCCAGCAGCCGGGGACAGGGAAACGAGCAGTACTTC.

The CDR3 spells CASTSTQGLREKLFF. The CDR3 bases are TGTGCCAGTACCTCGACACAGGGGCTACGGGAAAAACTGTTTTTT. The chain links TRBV19 to TRBJ1-4, with 7 bases identical to TRBD1. The CDR3 runs 15 residues. V lost 7 bases and J lost 8; bases outside the gene matches: 13. Germline V gene sequence: CDR1 LNHDA, CDR2 SQIVND (reference sequence).

The chain couples TRBV2 to TRBJ2-5; D possibly corresponds to TRBD2 (6 bases). Germline V gene data show CDR1 as SNHLY and CDR2 as FYNNEI. The V and J ends lost 4 bases and 2 bases respectively, with 14 bases between them. The CDR3 runs to 15 residues. The CDR3 nucleotides are TGTGCCAGCAGTGTATACGGGGGTGTTCAAGAGACCCAGTACTTC. Protein product: CASSVYGGVQETQYF.

This chain joins TRBV27 and TRBJ2-7; D possibly corresponds to TRBD2 (5 bases). V lost 5 bases and J lost 0, with 17 bases in between. The germline CDR1 and CDR2 sequences are MNHEY and SMNVEV (reference sequence). The CDR3 covers 16 residues. CDR3 bases: TGTGCCAGCAGTCCCATCTCGCGGGTTGGCTCCTACGAGCAGTACTTC. Its protein is CASSPISRVGSYEQYF.

This chain uses TRBV5-6 with TRBJ2-5, with a possible D match to TRBD1 (6 bases). The CDR3 contains 15 residues. Germline CDR1 and CDR2: SGHDT and YYEEEE. Trimming took 2 bases from V and 4 from J, leaving 15 bases between them. The DNA for the CDR3 is TGTGCCAGCAGCTTTTGGGGGCGAGAGTTAGAGACCCAGTACTTC. Protein: CASSFWGRELETQYF.

V is TRBV6-1 and J is TRBJ1-1; D might be TRBD1 (5 bases). The CDR3 covers 12 residues. Per the germline V gene, CDR1 is MNHNS and CDR2 is SASEGT. The V end was cut by 8 bases, the J end by 5 bases, with 12 bases between. CDR3 sequence reads: CASLHQGTEAFF. CDR3 DNA: TGTGCCAGCCTACACCAGGGTACTGAAGCTTTCTTT.

The CDR3 here is CASSQVGGRATNTGELFF. CDR3 DNA: TGTGCCAGCAGCCAAGTCGGAGGTCGAGCGACCAACACCGGGGAGCTGTTTTTT. V usage is TRBV4-2 and J usage is TRBJ2-2, with a possible D match to TRBD2 (5 bases). CDR1 is LGHNA, CDR2 YNFKEQ, per germline. This CDR3 region has 18 residues. Trimming took off 1 base at V and 2 bases at J, with 17 bases between the two ends.

The chain joins TRBV6-2 or TRBV6-3 to TRBJ1-5; a possible D gene is TRBD1 (5 bases). V lost 4 bases, J lost 7 bases, and 8 bases lay in between. Looked up from germline, CDR1 is MNHEY and CDR2 is SVGEGT. The CDR3 extends over 12 amino acids. The DNA of the CDR3 is TGTGCCAGCAGTTTCCAGGGCCAGCCCCAGCATTTT. It encodes CASSFQGQPQHF.

This clone was recorded once. V is TRBV30 and J is TRBJ1-1, with no clear D. V lost 0 bases and J lost 11, with 13 bases in between. Germline values: CDR1 GTSNPN, CDR2 SVGIG (reference sequence). The CDR3 totals 12 residues. This CDR3 reads CAWSVLDGNAFF. The DNA of the CDR3 is TGTGCCTGGAGTGTACTTGACGGGAATGCTTTCTTT. The whole variable domain, filled in from reference TRBV30 and TRBJ1-1, reads SQTIHQWPATLVQPVGSPLSLECTVEGTSNPNLYWYRQAAGRGLQLLFYSVGIGQISSEVPQNLSASRPQDRQFILSSKKLLLSDSGFYLCAWSVLDGNAFFGQGTRLTVV.

V and J are TRBV11-2 and TRBJ1-4, with D tentatively TRBD1 (5 bases). V lost 1 base and J lost 8, with 11 bases in between. CDR1 SGHAT and CDR2 FQNNGV come from the germline V gene. There are 14 residues in the CDR3. This CDR3 reads CASSLAGGYEKLFF. The CDR3 nucleotides are TGTGCCAGCAGCTTAGCCGGGGGTTACGAAAAACTGTTTTTT.

Only one count was recorded for this clone. The rearrangement links TRBV27 to TRBJ1-5, with D unclear. V lost 4 bases and J lost 6, with 10 bases in between. CDR3 size: 13 residues. Germline V gene lookup returns CDR1 MNHEY and CDR2 SMNVEV (reference sequence). The chain's CDR3 is CASSSSGGQPQHF. CDR3 nucleotide sequence: TGTGCCAGCAGTTCCTCAGGAGGTCAGCCCCAGCATTTT.

CDR3 sequence (DNA): TGCGCCAGCAGCTCGACAGTTAACACTGAAGCTTTCTTT. Translated: CASSSTVNTEAFF. The chain links TRBV5-1 to TRBJ1-1; TRBD1 might be the D (5 bases). CDR3 size: 13 residues. The V end lost 3 bases, the J end lost 2 bases, and 8 bases lay between the germline ends. Looked up from germline, CDR1 is SGHRS and CDR2 is YFSETQ.

J is TRBJ1-5 and V is TRBV7-2, with D possibly TRBD1 on 5 matching bases. This CDR3 comprises 13 residues. Germline CDR1 SGHTA, CDR2 FQGNSA. The germline V and J ends were trimmed by 6 bases and 8 bases, with 14 bases remaining between them. The CDR3 region is CASRTGGWEPQHF. The CDR3 nucleotides are TGTGCCAGCAGGACGGGGGGTTGGGAGCCCCAGCATTTT.

For this clone: An end of the junction does not agree with germline; a read error may underlie this. The V call is TRBV5-5, the J call TRBJ1-6; D is unclear. Germline V lookup: CDR1 SGHKS, CDR2 YYEKEE (reference sequence). The CDR3 is made up of 15 amino acids. Written as DNA, the CDR3 is TGTGCCAACAGCTTGGTAATCTACCAAAATTCACCCCTCCACTTT. It codes for CANSLVIYQNSPLHF. Using reference TRBV5-5 and TRBJ1-6 for the parts outside the CDR3, the full variable domain is DAGVTQSPTHLIKTRGQQVTLRCSPISGHKSVSWYQQVLGQGPQFIFQYYEKEERGRGNFPDRFSARQFPNYSSELNVNALLLGDSALYLCANSLVIYQNSPLHFGNGTRLTVT.

This clone was detected once. The chain joins TRBV28 to TRBJ2-7, with 8 positions matching TRBD2. CDR3 length: 15 residues. Germline V CDR1 and CDR2: MDHEN, SYDVKM. V shed 4 bases and J 0 bases; nucleotides not matched to a gene: 5. The CDR3 DNA sequence: TGTGCCAGCAGTTCGGCGGGAGGCCTCTCCTACGAGCAGTACTTC. Amino acid sequence: CASSSAGGLSYEQYF.

J is TRBJ2-1 and V is TRBV5-1, with D possibly matching TRBD1 (6 bases). This CDR3 comprises 14 residues. V lost 2 bases, J lost 7 bases, and 13 bases lay in between. CDR1 is SGHRS and CDR2 is YFSETQ in the germline V gene. The CDR3 nucleotides are TGCGCCAGCAGCTTAACAGGGAATTTTAATGAGCAGTTCTTC. This codes for CASSLTGNFNEQFF.

This clone has just a few counts. The genes are TRBV30 and TRBJ2-1; maybe TRBD2 (6 bases). The ends were cut back, 7 bases at V and 5 bases at J, with 18 bases in the middle. Germline V CDR1 and CDR2: GTSNPN, SVGIG (reference sequence). CDR3 length: 14 residues. CDR3 region: CASPHGPGDNEQFF. The DNA of the CDR3 is TGTGCCTCGCCCCACGGCCCGGGGGACAATGAGCAGTTCTTC.

This clone was found a few times. This chain uses TRBV7-8 with TRBJ1-3, with TRBD1 matching over 7 bases. The CDR3 is 16 residues long. The germline V gene has CDR1 SGHVS and CDR2 FQNEAQ. V shed 5 bases and J 0 bases; nucleotides not matched to a gene: 7. The CDR3 protein is CASSNGQVISGNTIYF. CDR3 DNA: TGTGCCAGCAGCAACGGACAGGTGATCTCTGGAAACACCATATATTTT. The full variable domain, with the rest looked up from reference TRBV7-8 and TRBJ1-3, is GAGVSQSPRYKVAKRGQDVALRCDPISGHVSLFWYQQALGQGPEFLTYFQNEAQLDKSGLPSDRFFAERPEGSVSTLKIQRTQQEDSAVYLCASSNGQVISGNTIYFGEGSWLTVV.

The rearrangement links TRBV5-4 to TRBJ2-2, with 12 bases lining up with TRBD2. V was clipped by 0 bases and J by 7 bases; unmatched bases: 1. In germline, CDR1 is SGHNT, CDR2 YYREEE (reference sequence). There are 15 residues in the CDR3. The CDR3 nucleotides read TGTGCCAGCAGCTTGGGGGGACTAGCGGGCGGGGAGCTGTTTTTT. Translation: CASSLGGLAGGELFF.

This clone was detected only a few times. The chain carries TRBV6-5 and TRBJ1-1, with D maybe TRBD1 (5 bases). The CDR3 covers 14 residues. V was shortened by 7 bases and J by 1 base, with 13 bases between the two germline ends. The germline V gene has CDR1 MNHEY and CDR2 SVGAGI. CDR3 nucleotides: TGTGCCAGCACCCCCCAGGGTGGGAACACTGAAGCTTTCTTT. Translation gives CASTPQGGNTEAFF.

This clone was counted a single time. The chain uses TRBV28 and TRBJ2-5, with TRBD2 matching over 11 bases. The CDR3 has 14 amino acids. J gave up 3 bases and V 8 bases, and 5 bases lay outside the gene matches. The germline V gene has CDR1 MDHEN and CDR2 SYDVKM. CDR3 sequence reads: CASGELAGEETQYF. The CDR3 bases are TGTGCCAGCGGCGAACTAGCGGGGGAAGAGACCCAGTACTTC.

The chain carries TRBV12-3 or TRBV12-4 and TRBJ1-1, with no clear D. V was trimmed by 3 bases and J by 0 bases, leaving 5 bases between them. The CDR3 has 13 amino acids. CDR3 DNA sequence: TGTGCCAGCAGTTTGCAGGTGAACACTGAAGCTTTCTTT. This translates into CASSLQVNTEAFF.